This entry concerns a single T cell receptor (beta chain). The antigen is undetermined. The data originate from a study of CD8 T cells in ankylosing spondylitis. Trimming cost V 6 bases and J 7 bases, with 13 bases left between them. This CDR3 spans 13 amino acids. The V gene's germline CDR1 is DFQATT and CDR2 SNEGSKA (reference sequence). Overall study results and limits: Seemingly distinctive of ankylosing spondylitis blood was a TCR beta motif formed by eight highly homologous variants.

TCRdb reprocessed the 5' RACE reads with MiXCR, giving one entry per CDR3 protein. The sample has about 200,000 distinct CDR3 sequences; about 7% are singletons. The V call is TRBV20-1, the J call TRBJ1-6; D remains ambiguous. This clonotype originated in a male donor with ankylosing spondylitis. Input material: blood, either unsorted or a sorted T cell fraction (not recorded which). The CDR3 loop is CSAFPWRNSPLHF. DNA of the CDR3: TGCAGTGCCTTCCCGTGGCGGAATTCACCCCTCCACTTT.